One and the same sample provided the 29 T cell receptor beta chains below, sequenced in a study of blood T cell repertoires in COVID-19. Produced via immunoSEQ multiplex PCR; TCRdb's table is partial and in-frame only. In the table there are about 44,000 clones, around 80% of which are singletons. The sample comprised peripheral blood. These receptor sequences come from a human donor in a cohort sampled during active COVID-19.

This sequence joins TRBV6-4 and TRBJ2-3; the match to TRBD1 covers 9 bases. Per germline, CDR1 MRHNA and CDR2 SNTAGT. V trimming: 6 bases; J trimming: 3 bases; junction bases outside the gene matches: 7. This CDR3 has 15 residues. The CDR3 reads CASRSDRGVTDTQYF. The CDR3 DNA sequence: TGTGCCAGCAGGTCGGACAGGGGAGTTACAGATACGCAGTATTTT.

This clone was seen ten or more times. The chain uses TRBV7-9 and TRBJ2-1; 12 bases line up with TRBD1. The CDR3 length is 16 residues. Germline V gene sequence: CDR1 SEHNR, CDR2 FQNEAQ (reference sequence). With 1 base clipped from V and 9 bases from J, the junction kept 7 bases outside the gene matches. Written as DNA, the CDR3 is TGTGCCAGCAGCTTAGACCCGGGACAGGGGGCATCTGAGCAGTTCTTC. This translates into CASSLDPGQGASEQFF.

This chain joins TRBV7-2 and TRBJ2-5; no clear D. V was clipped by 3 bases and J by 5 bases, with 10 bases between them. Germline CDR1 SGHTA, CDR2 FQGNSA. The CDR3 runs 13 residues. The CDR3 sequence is CASSLRSSETQYF. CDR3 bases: TGTGCCAGCAGCTTGAGGAGCTCGGAGACCCAGTACTTC.

CDR3: CASSFSGGPGELFF. CDR3 sequence (DNA): TGTGCCAGCAGTTTCAGCGGGGGACCCGGGGAGCTGTTTTTT. The chain combines TRBV27 with TRBJ2-2; TRBD2 aligns across 8 bases. Germline V gives CDR1 MNHEY, CDR2 SMNVEV (reference sequence). This CDR3 is 14 amino acids long. Trimming cost V 3 bases and J 6 bases; bases outside gene matches: 3.

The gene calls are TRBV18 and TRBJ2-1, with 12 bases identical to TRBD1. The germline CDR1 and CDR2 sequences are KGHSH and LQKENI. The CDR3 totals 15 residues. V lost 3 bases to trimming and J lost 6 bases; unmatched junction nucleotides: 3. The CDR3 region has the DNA TGTGCCAGCTCACCTAGGGACAGGGGGCTCAATGAGCAGTTCTTC. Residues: CASSPRDRGLNEQFF. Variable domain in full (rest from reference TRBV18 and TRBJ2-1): NAGVMQNPRHLVRRRGQEARLRCSPMKGHSHVYWYRQLPEEGLKFMVYLQKENIIDESGMPKERFSAEFPKEGPSILRIQQVVRGDSAAYFCASSPRDRGLNEQFFGPGTRLTVL.

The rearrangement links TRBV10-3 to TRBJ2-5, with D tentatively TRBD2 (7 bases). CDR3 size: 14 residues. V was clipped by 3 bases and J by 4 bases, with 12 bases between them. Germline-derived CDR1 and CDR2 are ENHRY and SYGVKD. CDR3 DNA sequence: TGTGCCATCAGTGAAGTCGGGGGGCCAGAGACCCAGTACTTC. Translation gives CAISEVGGPETQYF.

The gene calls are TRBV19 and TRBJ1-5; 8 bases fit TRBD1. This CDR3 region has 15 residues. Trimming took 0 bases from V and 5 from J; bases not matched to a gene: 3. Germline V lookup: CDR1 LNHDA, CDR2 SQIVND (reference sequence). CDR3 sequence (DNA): TGTGCCAGTAGTATAGATTGGACAGGGCATCAGCCCCAGCATTTT. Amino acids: CASSIDWTGHQPQHF. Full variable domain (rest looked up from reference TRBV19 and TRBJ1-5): DGGITQSPKYLFRKEGQNVTLSCEQNLNHDAMYWYRQDPGQGLRLIYYSQIVNDFQKGDIAEGYSVSREKKESFPLTVTSAQKNPTAFYLCASSIDWTGHQPQHFGDGTRLSIL.

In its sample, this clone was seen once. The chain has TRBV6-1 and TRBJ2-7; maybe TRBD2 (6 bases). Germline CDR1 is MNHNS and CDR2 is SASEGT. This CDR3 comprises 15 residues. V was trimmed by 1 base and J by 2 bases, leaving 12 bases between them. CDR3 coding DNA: TGTGCCAGCAGTGAAGTGGGACTTAACACCTACGAGCAGTACTTC. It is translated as CASSEVGLNTYEQYF.

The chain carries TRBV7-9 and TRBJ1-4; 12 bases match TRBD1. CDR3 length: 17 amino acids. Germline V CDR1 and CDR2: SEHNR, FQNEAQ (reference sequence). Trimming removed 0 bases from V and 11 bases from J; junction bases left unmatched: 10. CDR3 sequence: CASSLAGTGGALDKLFF. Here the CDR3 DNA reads TGTGCCAGCAGCTTAGCTGGGACAGGGGGCGCTTTGGATAAACTGTTTTTT.

The CDR3 is CASGQGVGQPQHF. In DNA form, the CDR3 reads TGCGCCAGCGGTCAGGGGGTAGGGCAGCCCCAGCATTTT. V is TRBV10-2 and J is TRBJ1-5; 7 bases align to TRBD1. This CDR3 spans 13 amino acids. Germline V gives CDR1 WSHSY, CDR2 SAAADI. The V and J ends lost 8 bases and 7 bases, in that order; junction bases with no gene match: 8.

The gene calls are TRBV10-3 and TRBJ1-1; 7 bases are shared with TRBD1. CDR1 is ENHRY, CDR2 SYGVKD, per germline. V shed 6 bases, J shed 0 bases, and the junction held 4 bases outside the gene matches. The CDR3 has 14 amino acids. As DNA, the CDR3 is TGTGCCATCAGAACAGGGGCCATGAACACTGAAGCTTTCTTT. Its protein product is CAIRTGAMNTEAFF.

CDR3 loop: CATSDFGQGQETQYF. As DNA, the CDR3 is TGTGCCACCAGTGATTTCGGACAGGGTCAAGAGACCCAGTACTTC. The chain combines TRBV24-1 with TRBJ2-5, with TRBD1 matching 8 bases. Germline V gene sequence: CDR1 KGHDR, CDR2 SFDVKD. The V gene end was trimmed by 1 base and the J gene end by 2 bases; junction bases not matched to a gene: 2. The CDR3 is made up of 15 amino acids.

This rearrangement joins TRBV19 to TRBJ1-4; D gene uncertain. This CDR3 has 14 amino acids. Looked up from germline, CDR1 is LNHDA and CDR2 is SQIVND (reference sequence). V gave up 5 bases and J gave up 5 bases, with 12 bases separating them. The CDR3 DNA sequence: TGTGCCAGTAGTCACCGGGAGGGAAATGAAAAACTGTTTTTT. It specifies CASSHREGNEKLFF.

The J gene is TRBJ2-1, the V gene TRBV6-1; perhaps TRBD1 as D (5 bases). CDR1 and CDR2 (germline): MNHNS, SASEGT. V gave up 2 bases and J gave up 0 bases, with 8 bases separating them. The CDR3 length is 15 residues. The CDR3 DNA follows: TGTGCCAGCAGTGAAAACAGGTTCTCCTACAATGAGCAGTTCTTC. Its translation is CASSENRFSYNEQFF.

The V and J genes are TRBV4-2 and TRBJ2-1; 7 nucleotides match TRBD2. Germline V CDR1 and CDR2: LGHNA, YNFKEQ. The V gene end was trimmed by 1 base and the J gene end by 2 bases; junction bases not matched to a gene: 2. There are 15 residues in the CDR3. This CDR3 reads CASSQGLAAYNEQFF. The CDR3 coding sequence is TGTGCCAGCAGCCAAGGGCTAGCGGCCTACAATGAGCAGTTCTTC.

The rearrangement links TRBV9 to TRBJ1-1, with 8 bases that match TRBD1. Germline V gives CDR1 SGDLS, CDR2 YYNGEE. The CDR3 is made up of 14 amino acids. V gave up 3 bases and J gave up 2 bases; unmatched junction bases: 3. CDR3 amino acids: CASSEGTGNTEAFF. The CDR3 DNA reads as TGTGCCAGCAGCGAGGGGACAGGTAACACTGAAGCTTTCTTT. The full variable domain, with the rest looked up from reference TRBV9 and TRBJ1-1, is DSGVTQTPKHLITATGQRVTLRCSPRSGDLSVYWYQQSLDQGLQFLIQYYNGEERAKGNILERFSAQQFPDLHSELNLSSLELGDSALYFCASSEGTGNTEAFFGQGTRLTVV.

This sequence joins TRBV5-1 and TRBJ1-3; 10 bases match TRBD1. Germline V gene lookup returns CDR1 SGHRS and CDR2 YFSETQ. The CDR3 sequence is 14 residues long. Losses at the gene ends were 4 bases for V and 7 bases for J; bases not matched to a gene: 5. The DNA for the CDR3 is TGCGCCAGCAGCCGGGGACAGGGGAGTAACACCATATATTTT. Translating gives CASSRGQGSNTIYF.

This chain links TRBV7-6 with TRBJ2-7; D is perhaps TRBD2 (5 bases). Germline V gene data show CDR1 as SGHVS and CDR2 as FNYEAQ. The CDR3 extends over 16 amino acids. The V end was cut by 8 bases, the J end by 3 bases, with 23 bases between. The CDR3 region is CASPARARRESYEQYV. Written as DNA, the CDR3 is TGTGCCAGCCCCGCCCGCGCCAGACGGGAAAGCTACGAGCAGTACGTC.

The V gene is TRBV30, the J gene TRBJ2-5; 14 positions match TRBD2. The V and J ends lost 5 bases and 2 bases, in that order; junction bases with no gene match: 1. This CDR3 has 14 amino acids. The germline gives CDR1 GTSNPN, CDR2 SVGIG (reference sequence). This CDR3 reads CAWGTSGGQETQYF. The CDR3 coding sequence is TGTGCCTGGGGGACTAGCGGGGGTCAAGAGACCCAGTACTTC.

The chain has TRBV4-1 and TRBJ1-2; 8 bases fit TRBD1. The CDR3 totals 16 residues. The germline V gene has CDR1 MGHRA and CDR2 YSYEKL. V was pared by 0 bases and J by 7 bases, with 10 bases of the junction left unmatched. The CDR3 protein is CASSQDFRRGLSGYTF. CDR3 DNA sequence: TGCGCCAGCAGCCAAGATTTCCGCAGGGGGCTTTCTGGCTACACCTTC.

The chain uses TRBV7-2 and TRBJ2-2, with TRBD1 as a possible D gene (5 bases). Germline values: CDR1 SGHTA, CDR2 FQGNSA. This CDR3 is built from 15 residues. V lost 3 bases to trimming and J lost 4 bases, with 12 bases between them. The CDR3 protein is CASSLPDTFTGELFF. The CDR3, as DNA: TGTGCCAGCAGCTTGCCGGACACTTTCACCGGGGAGCTGTTTTTT. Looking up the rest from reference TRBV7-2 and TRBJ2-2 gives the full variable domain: GAGVSQSPSNKVTEKGKDVELRCDPISGHTALYWYRQSLGQGLEFLIYFQGNSAPDKSGLPSDRFSAERTGGSVSTLTIQRTQQEDSAVYLCASSLPDTFTGELFFGEGSRLTVL.

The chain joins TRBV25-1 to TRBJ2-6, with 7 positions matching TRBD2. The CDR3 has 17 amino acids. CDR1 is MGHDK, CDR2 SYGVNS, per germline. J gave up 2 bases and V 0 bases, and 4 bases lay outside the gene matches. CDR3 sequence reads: CASSEYEGRAGANVLTF. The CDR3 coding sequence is TGTGCCAGCAGTGAATATGAAGGGAGGGCTGGGGCCAACGTCCTGACTTTC.

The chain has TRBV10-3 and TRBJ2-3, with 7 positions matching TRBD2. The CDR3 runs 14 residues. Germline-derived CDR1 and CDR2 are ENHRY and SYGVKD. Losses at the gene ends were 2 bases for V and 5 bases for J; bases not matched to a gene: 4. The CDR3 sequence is CAISERGVLDTQYF. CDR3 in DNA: TGTGCCATCAGTGAGCGGGGGGTGTTAGATACGCAGTATTTT.

The CDR3 coding sequence is TGTGCCAGCAGTCCTCCCGGGACAGTTGGGCGCACAGATACGCAGTATTTT. Translated, it gives CASSPPGTVGRTDTQYF. The chain has TRBV28 and TRBJ2-3; TRBD1 matches at 7 bases. Germline CDR1 reads MDHEN; CDR2 reads SYDVKM. The J segment lost 1 base and the V segment lost 5 bases, leaving 12 bases of the junction unmatched. The CDR3 totals 17 residues.

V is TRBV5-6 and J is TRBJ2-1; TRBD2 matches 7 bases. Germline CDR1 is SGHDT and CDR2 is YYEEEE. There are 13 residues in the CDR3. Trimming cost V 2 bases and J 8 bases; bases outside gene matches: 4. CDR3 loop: CASSFWGGYEQFF. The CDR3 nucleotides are TGTGCCAGCAGCTTCTGGGGGGGATATGAGCAGTTCTTC.

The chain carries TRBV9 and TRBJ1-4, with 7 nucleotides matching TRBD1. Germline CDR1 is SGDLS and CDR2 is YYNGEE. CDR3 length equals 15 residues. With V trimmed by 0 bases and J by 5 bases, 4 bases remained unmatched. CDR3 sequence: CASSVGFRGNEKLFF. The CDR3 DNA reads TGTGCCAGCAGCGTAGGGTTCAGGGGGAATGAAAAACTGTTTTTT.

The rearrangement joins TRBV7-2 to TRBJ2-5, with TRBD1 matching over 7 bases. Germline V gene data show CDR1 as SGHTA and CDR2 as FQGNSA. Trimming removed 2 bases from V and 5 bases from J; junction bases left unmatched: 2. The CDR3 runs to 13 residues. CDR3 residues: CASSLSRGETQYF. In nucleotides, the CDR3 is TGTGCCAGCAGCTTATCCAGGGGGGAGACCCAGTACTTC.

CDR3 sequence: CASSQIPGYHNYGYTF. The CDR3 DNA follows: TGTGCCAGCAGCCAAATACCAGGGTACCATAACTATGGCTACACCTTC. The chain joins TRBV4-2 to TRBJ1-2, with D tentatively TRBD1 (5 bases). Trimming cost V 2 bases and J 1 base, with 14 bases left between them. The CDR3 is 16 amino acids. Germline V gene lookup returns CDR1 LGHNA and CDR2 YNFKEQ.

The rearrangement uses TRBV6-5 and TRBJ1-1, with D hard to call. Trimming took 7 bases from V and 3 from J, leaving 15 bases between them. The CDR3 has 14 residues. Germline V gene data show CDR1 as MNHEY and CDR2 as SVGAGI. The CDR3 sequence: CASTLLREHTEAFF. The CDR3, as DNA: TGTGCCAGCACACTCCTCCGTGAGCACACTGAAGCTTTCTTT.